Listed here are 9 T cell receptor beta chains from one sample, sequenced in a study of T cells in Graves' hyperthyroidism and ophthalmopathy. The source material, RNA transcripts, was used to amplify TCR beta CDR3 regions. Primed by the HTBI set, a first-round RT-PCR was run on the TCR CDR3. TCRdb recomputed calls from the multiplex PCR reads with MiXCR, one row per CDR3 protein. This repertoire shows under 400,000 distinct CDR3 sequences, about 15% found once; its top ten account for around 20%. Sequencing was done on a sample of blood. The receptors were gathered from a woman in her sixties or seventies with Graves' ophthalmopathy.

This clonotype was seen at least ten times. The chain has TRBV28 and TRBJ2-3; maybe TRBD2 (5 bases). CDR1 is MDHEN, CDR2 SYDVKM, per germline. The CDR3 has 14 residues. Trimming took 3 bases from V and 1 from J, leaving 8 bases between them. CDR3 in DNA: TGTGCCAGCAGTTTTCTTAGCGGCACAGATACGCAGTATTTT. Amino acid sequence: CASSFLSGTDTQYF.

V and J are TRBV7-2 and TRBJ1-2; 9 nucleotides agree with TRBD1. Germline V gene data show CDR1 as SGHTA and CDR2 as FQGNSA. With V trimmed by 5 bases and J by 4 bases, 8 bases remained unmatched. This CDR3 has 15 amino acids. CDR3 region: CASSNTGGGGYGYTF. The CDR3 bases are TGTGCCAGCAGCAACACAGGGGGCGGTGGCTATGGCTACACCTTC.

The chain links TRBV5-1 to TRBJ2-5, with 8 bases matching TRBD2. The germline V gene has CDR1 SGHRS and CDR2 YFSETQ. Trimming took 4 bases from V and 6 from J; bases not matched to a gene: 14. The CDR3 runs 16 residues. The CDR3 nucleotides are TGCGCCAGCAGCACTGGACTAGCACCGGCCATACAGACCCAGTACTTC. Translation: CASSTGLAPAIQTQYF.

A few counts support this clonotype. V usage is TRBV19 and J usage is TRBJ1-1; weak D call: TRBD1 (6 bases). Trimming stripped 6 bases from V and 7 bases from J, with 21 bases between. The germline gives CDR1 LNHDA, CDR2 SQIVND (reference sequence). The CDR3 is 15 amino acids. CDR3 sequence (DNA): TGTGCCAGTAGCCCCTCAGGGGTCCTAGGAGGTGAAGCTTTCTTT. It encodes CASSPSGVLGGEAFF.

The chain combines TRBV14 with TRBJ1-1; D gene ambiguous. This CDR3 is built from 13 residues. V was cut by 6 bases and J by 5 bases, with 13 bases left in between. Germline loops: CDR1 SGHDN, CDR2 FVKESK. CDR3 protein: CASRENLRTEAFF. The CDR3 DNA sequence: TGTGCCAGCAGGGAGAACTTGAGGACTGAAGCTTTCTTT.

This clonotype was counted at least ten times. The chain carries TRBV28 and TRBJ1-2; TRBD1 matches 9 bases. This CDR3 is 15 amino acids long. V lost 3 bases and J lost 7; bases outside the gene matches: 9. The germline V gene encodes CDR1 MDHEN and CDR2 SYDVKM. CDR3 loop: CASSLPSRDRAGYTF. The DNA of the CDR3 is TGTGCCAGCAGTTTGCCCTCCCGGGACAGGGCTGGCTACACCTTC.

This clonotype was counted at least ten times. The chain joins TRBV10-3 to TRBJ2-5; 8 positions match TRBD2. Germline trimming cut 6 bases from V and 2 bases from J; bases unmatched to any gene: 2. Germline values: CDR1 ENHRY, CDR2 SYGVKD. The CDR3 spans 13 residues. This chain's CDR3 is CAIRAGVQETQYF. In nucleotides, the CDR3 is TGTGCCATCAGAGCGGGAGTACAAGAGACCCAGTACTTC.

This clonotype showed up many times. The rearrangement links TRBV19 to TRBJ1-1; 8 bases agree with TRBD1. CDR3 length: 14 amino acids. CDR1 LNHDA and CDR2 SQIVND come from the germline V gene (reference sequence). V lost 6 bases and J lost 5; bases outside the gene matches: 8. The CDR3 is CASRDRVLGTEAFF. The CDR3 DNA reads TGTGCCAGTAGGGACAGGGTCCTAGGGACTGAAGCTTTCTTT. The variable domain in full, with the rest retrieved from reference TRBV19 and TRBJ1-1, is DGGITQSPKYLFRKEGQNVTLSCEQNLNHDAMYWYRQDPGQGLRLIYYSQIVNDFQKGDIAEGYSVSREKKESFPLTVTSAQKNPTAFYLCASRDRVLGTEAFFGQGTRLTVV.

This clonotype was seen repeatedly, ten times or more. V and J are TRBV7-2 and TRBJ2-2; the match to TRBD2 covers 10 bases. The V gene's germline CDR1 is SGHTA and CDR2 FQGNSA. The length of the CDR3 is 18 residues. J was trimmed by 3 bases and V by 3 bases; bases with no gene match: 10. The CDR3 DNA reads as TGTGCCAGCAGCTTTAGCGGGAGGCCGGTTTTCGACACCGGGGAGCTGTTTTTT. It yields the protein CASSFSGRPVFDTGELFF.